These 22 T cell receptor beta chains were all obtained from the same sample, sequenced in a study of blood T cell repertoires in COVID-19. Data came from immunoSEQ multiplex PCR; TCRdb stores just in-frame clones and leaves some out. The sample records approximately 200,000 clones, around 94% being singletons. The sequenced sample consisted of peripheral blood. These receptor sequences come from a man aged 30 to 39 with COVID-19, enrolled during active disease.

The genes are TRBV5-1 and TRBJ2-3; 10 bases are a match to TRBD2. The CDR3 extends over 15 amino acids. The V gene's germline CDR1 is SGHRS and CDR2 YFSETQ. J gave up 4 bases and V 6 bases, and 8 bases lay outside the gene matches. The CDR3 loop reads CASKASGLAADTQYF. DNA for the CDR3: TGCGCCAGCAAAGCCTCCGGACTAGCGGCAGATACGCAGTATTTT.

The V and J genes are TRBV11-3 and TRBJ2-2, with TRBD2 matching over 9 bases. V was clipped by 3 bases and J by 1 base; unmatched bases: 0. This CDR3 region has 15 residues. Per germline, CDR1 SGHNT and CDR2 YENEEA. The CDR3 nucleotides read TGTGCCAGCAGCTTTAGCGGGGGGAACACCGGGGAGCTGTTTTTT. Protein sequence: CASSFSGGNTGELFF. Looking up the rest from reference TRBV11-3 and TRBJ2-2 gives the full variable domain: EAGVVQSPRYKIIEKKQPVAFWCNPISGHNTLYWYLQNLGQGPELLIRYENEEAVDDSQLPKDRFSAERLKGVDSTLKIQPAELGDSAVYLCASSFSGGNTGELFFGEGSRLTVL.

The chain combines TRBV3-1 (or the pseudogene TRBV3-2) with TRBJ1-2; perhaps TRBD1 as D (5 bases). There are 13 residues in the CDR3. Germline CDR1 is LGHDT and CDR2 is YNNKEL (reference sequence). V gave up 2 bases and J gave up 7 bases, with 11 bases separating them. Here the CDR3 DNA reads TGTGCCAGCAGCCAATCCAGGGTTAGTGGCTACACCTTC. It is translated as CASSQSRVSGYTF.

The chain carries TRBV5-1 and TRBJ2-1; maybe TRBD1 (5 bases). The CDR3 loop spans 15 amino acids. V dropped 1 base and J dropped 7 bases, with 15 bases sitting between them. CDR1 SGHRS and CDR2 YFSETQ come from the germline V gene. CDR3 residues: CASSLWSGLENEQFF. In DNA, the CDR3 is TGCGCCAGCAGCTTGTGGTCAGGGCTGGAGAATGAGCAGTTCTTC.

The chain joins TRBV6-5 to TRBJ1-5; D is undetermined. From germline, CDR1 is MNHEY and CDR2 SVGAGI. The CDR3 length is 13 residues. Trimming cost V 7 bases and J 0 bases, with 7 bases left between them. The CDR3 DNA reads TGTGCCAGCACCGACACTAGCAATCAGCCCCAGCATTTT. It encodes CASTDTSNQPQHF.

V is TRBV5-1 and J is TRBJ1-3, with 10 bases matching TRBD1. Losses at the gene ends were 2 bases for V and 4 bases for J; bases not matched to a gene: 9. The germline gives CDR1 SGHRS, CDR2 YFSETQ. The CDR3 sequence is 17 residues long. The CDR3 DNA reads TGCGCCAGCAGCTTTACCCCGGGACAGGGGACGGGAAACACCATATATTTT. It translates to CASSFTPGQGTGNTIYF.

This clone was seen once. The chain's CDR3 is CSVGGDNSYEQYF. The CDR3 DNA sequence: TGCAGCGTGGGTGGGGACAACTCCTACGAGCAGTACTTC. The gene calls are TRBV29-1 and TRBJ2-7, with D tentatively TRBD1 (6 bases). The V gene lost 6 bases and the J gene lost 0 bases, with 12 bases spanning the gap. Germline CDR1 SQVTM, CDR2 ANQGSEA. The CDR3 runs to 13 residues.

The chain joins TRBV6-5 to TRBJ1-2; TRBD1 matches 7 bases. The J segment lost 4 bases and the V segment lost 6 bases, leaving 8 bases of the junction unmatched. CDR3 size: 14 residues. Germline CDR1 is MNHEY and CDR2 is SVGAGI. In DNA, the CDR3 is TGTGCCAGCAGCCGAACGGGACAGATCTATGGCTACACCTTC. It translates to CASSRTGQIYGYTF.

DNA of the CDR3: TGTGCCAGCAGCTTAGGGTCGGGGATCCGGGAGACCCAGTACTTC. Residues: CASSLGSGIRETQYF. The chain uses TRBV11-1 and TRBJ2-5; D possibly corresponds to TRBD2 (5 bases). CDR1 is SGHAT, CDR2 FQDESV, per germline (reference sequence). This CDR3 is 15 amino acids long. Trimming pared 1 base from V and 5 bases from J, leaving 14 bases between.

This clone was detected only once. This chain connects TRBV12-3 or TRBV12-4 to TRBJ1-2, with 7 bases matching TRBD1. Unmatched junction bases numbered 3, after V lost 3 bases and J lost 5 bases. This CDR3 contains 13 residues. CDR3 coding DNA: TGTGCCAGCAGTTTTGGGACAGTGTATGGCTACACCTTC. It yields the protein CASSFGTVYGYTF.

J is TRBJ2-4 and V is TRBV5-1; maybe TRBD1 (5 bases). The CDR3 sequence is 16 residues long. Germline lookup yields CDR1 SGHRS and CDR2 YFSETQ. The V end was cut by 0 bases, the J end by 8 bases, with 18 bases between. The CDR3 nucleotides read TGCGCCAGCAGCTTGGGACAGAGCCCGCTTTGGGACATTCAGTACTTC. It specifies CASSLGQSPLWDIQYF.

This sequence joins TRBV6-5 and TRBJ2-7, with D unresolved. This CDR3 has 14 residues. Germline-derived CDR1 and CDR2 are MNHEY and SVGAGI. Trimming removed 2 bases at V and 2 bases at J, with 10 bases between. CDR3 protein: CASSYLMGPYEQYF. The CDR3 DNA sequence: TGTGCCAGCAGTTACCTTATGGGCCCCTACGAGCAGTACTTC.

The chain is built from TRBV9 and TRBJ2-5; TRBD2 matches at 16 bases. CDR3 size: 17 residues. V was clipped by 3 bases and J by 1 base; unmatched bases: 3. Looked up from germline, CDR1 is SGDLS and CDR2 is YYNGEE. The CDR3 sequence: CASSAGLAGGPQETQYF. The DNA of the CDR3 is TGTGCCAGCAGCGCGGGACTAGCGGGGGGGCCCCAAGAGACCCAGTACTTC.

This chain joins TRBV27 and TRBJ1-6; 7 bases map to TRBD1. The V gene's germline CDR1 is MNHEY and CDR2 SMNVEV (reference sequence). The CDR3 is made up of 16 amino acids. After removal of 5 bases from V and 3 bases from J, the junction contained 7 bases not matched to a gene. The CDR3 nucleotides are TGTGCCAGCAGTCTCCGGGACAGTCTCTATAATTCACCCCTCCACTTT. This gives the protein CASSLRDSLYNSPLHF.

CDR3 bases: TGCGCCAGCAGCCAAACACCCCGCACAGGGGGAAACACTGAAGCTTTCTTT. As protein: CASSQTPRTGGNTEAFF. The V and J genes are TRBV4-1 and TRBJ1-1; 8 positions match TRBD1. The length of the CDR3 is 17 residues. After removal of 2 bases from V and 2 bases from J, the junction contained 10 bases not matched to a gene. Germline V lookup: CDR1 MGHRA, CDR2 YSYEKL.

This chain links TRBV6-8 with TRBJ1-6, with D maybe TRBD1 (6 bases). The germline V gene encodes CDR1 MNHGY and CDR2 SAAAGT. CDR3 length equals 15 residues. With 7 bases removed from V and 6 bases from J, the gap between germline ends came to 16 bases. The CDR3 region has the DNA TGTGCCAGCATCGGGGCCAAGGGGGTTAATTCACCCCTCCACTTT. It translates to CASIGAKGVNSPLHF.

This clone came up once. The chain employs TRBV19 and TRBJ2-2, with 9 bases aligning to TRBD1. Germline-derived CDR1 and CDR2 are LNHDA and SQIVND (reference sequence). V shed 5 bases and J 4 bases; nucleotides not matched to a gene: 5. The CDR3 runs 15 residues. The CDR3 nucleotides are TGTGCCAGTAGTGCCCCGGACAGGGGCACCGGGGAGCTGTTTTTT. The encoded protein is CASSAPDRGTGELFF.

J is TRBJ1-6 and V is TRBV28; D may be TRBD1 (5 bases). The CDR3 has 14 residues. Germline CDR1 reads MDHEN; CDR2 reads SYDVKM. V was pared by 6 bases and J by 9 bases, with 15 bases between. CDR3 sequence: CASSFDRRGSPLHF. For the CDR3, the DNA is TGTGCCAGCAGCTTCGACAGAAGAGGTTCACCCCTCCACTTT.

This clone has a single count. J is TRBJ2-7 and V is TRBV5-1, with TRBD1 as a possible D gene (5 bases). The ends were cut back, 1 base at V and 6 bases at J, with 20 bases in the middle. The CDR3 runs to 16 residues. CDR1 is SGHRS and CDR2 is YFSETQ in the germline V gene. The CDR3 loop is CASSLTPTDRFGEQYF. CDR3 bases: TGCGCCAGCAGCTTGACCCCGACAGACCGTTTTGGCGAGCAGTACTTC.

The chain uses TRBV5-4 and TRBJ2-7; TRBD2 might be the D (6 bases). Germline values: CDR1 SGHNT, CDR2 YYREEE (reference sequence). V gave up 3 bases and J gave up 4 bases, with 8 bases separating them. The CDR3 length is 12 residues. The CDR3 sequence: CASSWGTYEQYF. The CDR3 DNA is TGTGCCAGCAGCTGGGGGACTTACGAGCAGTACTTC.

The chain recombines TRBV7-9 with TRBJ2-7, with D possibly TRBD2 on 5 matching bases. The V gene lost 2 bases and the J gene lost 3 bases, with 11 bases spanning the gap. Germline V lookup: CDR1 SEHNR, CDR2 FQNEAQ (reference sequence). The CDR3 loop spans 14 amino acids. CDR3 loop: CASSLSGDFYEQYF. The CDR3 DNA sequence: TGTGCCAGCAGCTTATCCGGGGATTTCTACGAGCAGTACTTC.

The chain carries TRBV4-1 and TRBJ1-5; D is perhaps TRBD1 (5 bases). Trimming took 1 base from V and 6 from J, leaving 13 bases between them. Germline V gene sequence: CDR1 MGHRA, CDR2 YSYEKL. CDR3 length equals 15 residues. The CDR3 DNA reads as TGCGCCAGCAGCCAAGGGATAAGTGACAGTCAGCCCCAGCATTTT. It specifies CASSQGISDSQPQHF.